The subject of this entry is one TCR beta chain. The sample originates from a study of blood T cell repertoires in COVID-19. As for the study in general: T cells, B-cell-depleted T cells, or PBMCs supplied cDNA or gDNA.

Sequenced by immunoSEQ multiplex PCR; TCRdb stores in-frame clones only, minus some. The sample has more than 30,000 clones; about 94% are singletons. Germline V gene data show CDR1 as LGHDT and CDR2 as YNNKEL (reference sequence). The length of the CDR3 is 17 residues. The V end was cut by 0 bases, the J end by 4 bases, with 16 bases between. Material: peripheral blood. The V and J genes are TRBV3-1 (or the pseudogene TRBV3-2) and TRBJ1-5; no reliable D call. The source of this sequence is a human donor with active COVID-19. The donor label of this sample is uncertain. The CDR3 region has the DNA TGTGCCAGCAGCCAAGATCTATTCCGAAAGAGGAATCAGCCCCAGCATTTT. Translating it yields CASSQDLFRKRNQPQHF.